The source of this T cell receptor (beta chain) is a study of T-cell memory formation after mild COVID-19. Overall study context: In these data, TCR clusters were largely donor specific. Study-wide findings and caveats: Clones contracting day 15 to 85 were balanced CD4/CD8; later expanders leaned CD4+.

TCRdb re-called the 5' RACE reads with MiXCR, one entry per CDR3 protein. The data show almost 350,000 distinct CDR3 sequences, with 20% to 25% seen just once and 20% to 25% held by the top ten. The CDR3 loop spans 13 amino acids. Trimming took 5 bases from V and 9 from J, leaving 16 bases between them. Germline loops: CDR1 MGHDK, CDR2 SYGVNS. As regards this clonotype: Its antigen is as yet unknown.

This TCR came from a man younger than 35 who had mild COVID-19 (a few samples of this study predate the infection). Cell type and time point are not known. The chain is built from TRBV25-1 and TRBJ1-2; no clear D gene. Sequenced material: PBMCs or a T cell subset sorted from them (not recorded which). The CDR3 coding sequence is TGTGCCAGCAGTACAAGGGAGGCGGGGAGCTACACCTTC. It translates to CASSTREAGSYTF.